Each of the 5 T cell receptor beta chains below was sequenced from the same sample in a study of blood T cell repertoires in COVID-19. Only in-frame clones appear in the TCRdb table, and some are missing; sequencing was by immunoSEQ multiplex PCR. This table has approximately 89,000 clones, around 72% appearing once. Sequenced: peripheral blood. The receptors were sampled from a man aged 65 to 85 with acute or convalescent COVID-19.

This clone occurred a few times. This sequence joins TRBV5-4 and TRBJ2-5; TRBD2 matches at 15 bases. J lost 2 bases, V lost 3 bases, and 8 bases had no gene match. This CDR3 region has 18 residues. Germline V gene lookup returns CDR1 SGHNT and CDR2 YYREEE (reference sequence). CDR3: CASSWGTSGRSGQETQYF. CDR3 nucleotide sequence: TGTGCCAGCAGCTGGGGGACTAGCGGGAGGTCGGGTCAAGAGACCCAGTACTTC. The full variable domain, rest sourced from reference TRBV5-4 and TRBJ2-5, is ETGVTQSPTHLIKTRGQQVTLRCSSQSGHNTVSWYQQALGQGPQFIFQYYREEENGRGNFPPRFSGLQFPNYSSELNVNALELDDSALYLCASSWGTSGRSGQETQYFGPGTRLLVL.

V is TRBV24-1 and J is TRBJ2-1; TRBD2 matches at 11 bases. Germline assignment: CDR1 KGHDR and CDR2 SFDVKD. This CDR3 is 14 amino acids long. The J segment lost 3 bases and the V segment lost 9 bases, leaving 3 bases of the junction unmatched. In nucleotides, the CDR3 is TGTGCCACCGGAGGGACTAGCGGCTACAATGAGCAGTTCTTC. It is translated as CATGGTSGYNEQFF.

This chain links TRBV28 with TRBJ2-7, with D possibly being TRBD2 (6 bases). The CDR3 loop spans 14 amino acids. V was cut by 6 bases and J by 5 bases, with 17 bases left in between. From germline, CDR1 is MDHEN and CDR2 SYDVKM. The CDR3 nucleotides are TGTGCCAGCAGCCCAGCCAGGAGGGAGCACGAGCAGTACTTC. This codes for CASSPARREHEQYF.

This clone was observed a single time. The chain combines TRBV5-6 with TRBJ1-1; TRBD1 aligns across 9 bases. CDR1 is SGHDT and CDR2 is YYEEEE in the germline V gene. This CDR3 spans 14 amino acids. V shed 2 bases, J shed 6 bases, and the junction held 5 bases outside the gene matches. CDR3 amino acids: CASSFVDRGSEAFF. The DNA of the CDR3 is TGTGCCAGCAGCTTTGTCGACAGGGGGTCTGAAGCTTTCTTT. The entire variable domain, with the rest obtained from reference TRBV5-6 and TRBJ1-1, is as follows: DAGVTQSPTHLIKTRGQQVTLRCSPKSGHDTVSWYQQALGQGPQFIFQYYEEEERQRGNFPDRFSGHQFPNYSSELNVNALLLGDSALYLCASSFVDRGSEAFFGQGTRLTVV.

This CDR3 is CASSQLPGTSGGSSYNEQFF. CDR3 sequence (DNA): TGTGCCAGCAGCCAACTCCCCGGGACTAGCGGGGGCAGCTCCTACAATGAGCAGTTCTTC. The chain has TRBV4-2 and TRBJ2-1; 14 nucleotides align to TRBD2. The V segment lost 2 bases and the J segment 0 bases; nucleotides outside the gene matches: 9. The CDR3 runs 20 residues. CDR1 and CDR2 (germline): LGHNA, YNFKEQ.